This T cell receptor (beta chain) was identified during a study of T cells in Graves' hyperthyroidism and ophthalmopathy. Study findings and constraints: Blood shared most expanded thyroid clonotypes above 0.001.

There were TCR beta CDR3 regions amplified from RNA transcripts. RT-PCR in the first round (using the HTBI primer set) targeted the TCR CDR3. TCRdb itself ran the multiplex PCR reads through MiXCR, one entry per CDR3 protein. In the table there are around 260,000 distinct CDR3 sequences, less than 30% of which are singletons. There are many counts of this clonotype. Antigen specificity is unknown. Ahead of any ophthalmopathy symptoms, the blood sample was obtained at the first diagnosis of hyperthyroidism. PBMCs were derived from about 10 ml fresh peripheral blood. The CDR3 runs 16 residues. V shed 0 bases, J shed 2 bases, and the junction held 2 bases outside the gene matches. From germline, CDR1 is SGHRS and CDR2 YFSETQ.

What was sequenced was blood. The receptor comes from a man aged 35 to 55 with Graves' hyperthyroidism that later progressed to Graves' ophthalmopathy. This rearrangement joins TRBV5-1 to TRBJ2-6; 7 bases map to TRBD1. This CDR3 reads CASSLATGAGANVLTF. The CDR3 coding sequence is TGCGCCAGCAGCTTGGCTACAGGGGCTGGGGCCAACGTCCTGACTTTC.